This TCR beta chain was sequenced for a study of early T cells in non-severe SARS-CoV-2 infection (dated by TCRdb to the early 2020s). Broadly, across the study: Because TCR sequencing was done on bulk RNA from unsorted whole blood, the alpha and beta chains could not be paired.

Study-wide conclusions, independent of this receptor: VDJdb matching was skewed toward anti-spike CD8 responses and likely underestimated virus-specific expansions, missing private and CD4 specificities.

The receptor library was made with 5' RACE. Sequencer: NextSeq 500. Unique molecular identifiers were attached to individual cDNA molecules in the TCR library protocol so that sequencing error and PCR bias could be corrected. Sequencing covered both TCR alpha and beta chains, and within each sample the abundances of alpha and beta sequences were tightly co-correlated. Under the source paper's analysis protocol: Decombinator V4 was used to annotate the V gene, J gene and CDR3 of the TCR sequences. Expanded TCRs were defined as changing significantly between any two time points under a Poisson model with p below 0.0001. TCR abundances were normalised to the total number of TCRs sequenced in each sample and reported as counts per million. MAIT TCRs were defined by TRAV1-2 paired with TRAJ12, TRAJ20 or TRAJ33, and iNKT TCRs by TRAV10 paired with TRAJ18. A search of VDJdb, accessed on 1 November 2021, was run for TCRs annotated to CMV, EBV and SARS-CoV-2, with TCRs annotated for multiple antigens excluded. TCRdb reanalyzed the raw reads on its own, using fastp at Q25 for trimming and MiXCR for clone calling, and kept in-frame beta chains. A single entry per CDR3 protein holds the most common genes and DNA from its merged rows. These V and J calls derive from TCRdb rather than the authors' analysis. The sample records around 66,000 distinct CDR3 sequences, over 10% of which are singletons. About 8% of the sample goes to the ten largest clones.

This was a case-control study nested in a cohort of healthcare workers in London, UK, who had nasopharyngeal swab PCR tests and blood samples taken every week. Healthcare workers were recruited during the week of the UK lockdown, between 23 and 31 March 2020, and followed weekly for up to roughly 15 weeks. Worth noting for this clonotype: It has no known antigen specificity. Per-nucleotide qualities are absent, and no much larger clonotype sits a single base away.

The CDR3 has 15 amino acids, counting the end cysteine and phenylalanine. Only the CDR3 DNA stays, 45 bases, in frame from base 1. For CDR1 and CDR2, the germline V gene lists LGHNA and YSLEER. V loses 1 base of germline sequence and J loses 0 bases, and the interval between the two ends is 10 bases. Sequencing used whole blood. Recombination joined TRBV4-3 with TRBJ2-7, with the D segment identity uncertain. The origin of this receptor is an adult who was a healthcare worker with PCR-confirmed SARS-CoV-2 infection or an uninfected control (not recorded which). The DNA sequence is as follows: TGCGCCAGCAGCCAAGTTCAGGCTGCCTCCTACGAGCAGTACTTC. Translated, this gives CASSQVQAASYEQYF.